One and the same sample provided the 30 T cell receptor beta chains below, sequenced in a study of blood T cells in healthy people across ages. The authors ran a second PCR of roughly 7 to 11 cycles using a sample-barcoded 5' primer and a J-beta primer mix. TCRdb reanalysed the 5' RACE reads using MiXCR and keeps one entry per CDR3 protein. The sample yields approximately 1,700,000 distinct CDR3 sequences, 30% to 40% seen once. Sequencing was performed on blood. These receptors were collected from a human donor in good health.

The CDR3 protein is CASSLAFLAGETQYF. The CDR3 DNA follows: TGTGCCAGCAGCTTAGCTTTTCTTGCGGGGGAGACCCAGTACTTC. The V call is TRBV7-8, the J call TRBJ2-5, with D perhaps matching TRBD2 (6 bases). Germline loops: CDR1 SGHVS, CDR2 FQNEAQ. The CDR3 runs to 15 residues. V dropped 0 bases and J dropped 5 bases, with 13 bases sitting between them.

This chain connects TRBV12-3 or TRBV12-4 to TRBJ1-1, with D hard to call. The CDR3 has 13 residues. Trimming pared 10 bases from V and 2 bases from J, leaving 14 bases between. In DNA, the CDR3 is TGTGCCAACAGCTTCCTGGGTAACACTGAAGCTTTCTTT. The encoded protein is CANSFLGNTEAFF.

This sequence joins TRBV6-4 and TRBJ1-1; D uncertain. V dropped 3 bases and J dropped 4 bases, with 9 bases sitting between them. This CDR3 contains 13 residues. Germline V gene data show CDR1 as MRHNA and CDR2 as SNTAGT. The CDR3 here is CASSEGPSTEAFF. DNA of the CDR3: TGTGCCAGCAGTGAAGGGCCTTCCACTGAAGCTTTCTTT.

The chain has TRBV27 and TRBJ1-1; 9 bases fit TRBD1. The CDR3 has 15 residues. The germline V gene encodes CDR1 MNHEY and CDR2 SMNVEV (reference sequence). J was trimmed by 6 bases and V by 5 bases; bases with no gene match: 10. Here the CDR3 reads CASSHGQGLFAEAFF. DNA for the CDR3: TGTGCCAGCAGTCACGGACAGGGGCTTTTTGCTGAAGCTTTCTTT.

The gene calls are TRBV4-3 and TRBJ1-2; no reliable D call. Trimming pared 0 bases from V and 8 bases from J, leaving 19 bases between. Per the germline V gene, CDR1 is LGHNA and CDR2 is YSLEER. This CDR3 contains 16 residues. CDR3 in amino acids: CASSQEGSPRHRGYTF. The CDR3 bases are TGCGCCAGCAGCCAAGAGGGCAGTCCCCGGCATCGGGGCTACACCTTC.

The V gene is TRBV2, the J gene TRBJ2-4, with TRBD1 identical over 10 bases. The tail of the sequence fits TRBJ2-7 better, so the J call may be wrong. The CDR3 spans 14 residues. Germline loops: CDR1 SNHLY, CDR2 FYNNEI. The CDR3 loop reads CASRRDRGLDEQYF. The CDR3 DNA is TGTGCCAGCCGGCGGGACAGGGGTCTGGACGAGCAGTACTTC.

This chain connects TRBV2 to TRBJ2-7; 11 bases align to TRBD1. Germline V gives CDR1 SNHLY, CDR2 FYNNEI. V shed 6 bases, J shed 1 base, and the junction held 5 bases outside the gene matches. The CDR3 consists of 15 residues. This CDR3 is CASSGQGARSYEQYF. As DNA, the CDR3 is TGTGCCAGCAGCGGACAGGGGGCGCGGTCCTACGAGCAGTACTTC.

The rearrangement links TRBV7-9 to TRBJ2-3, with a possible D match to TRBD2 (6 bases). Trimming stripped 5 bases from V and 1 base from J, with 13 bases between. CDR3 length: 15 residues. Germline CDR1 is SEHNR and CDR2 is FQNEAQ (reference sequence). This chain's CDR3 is CASSPTRIGTDTQYF. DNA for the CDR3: TGTGCCAGCAGCCCGACTAGGATTGGCACAGATACGCAGTATTTT.

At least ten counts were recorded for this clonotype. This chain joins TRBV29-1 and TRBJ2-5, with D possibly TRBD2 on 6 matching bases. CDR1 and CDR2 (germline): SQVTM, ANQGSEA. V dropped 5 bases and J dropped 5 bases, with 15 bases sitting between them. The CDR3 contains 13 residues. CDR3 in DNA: TGCAGCGTTTCCTCTCTGGCGGGGGAGACCCAGTACTTC. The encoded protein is CSVSSLAGETQYF.

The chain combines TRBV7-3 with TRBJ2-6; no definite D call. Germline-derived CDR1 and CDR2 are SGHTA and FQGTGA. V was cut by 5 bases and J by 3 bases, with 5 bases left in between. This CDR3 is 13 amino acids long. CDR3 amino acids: CASSTYGANVLTF. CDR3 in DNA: TGTGCCAGCAGCACATATGGGGCCAACGTCCTGACTTTC.

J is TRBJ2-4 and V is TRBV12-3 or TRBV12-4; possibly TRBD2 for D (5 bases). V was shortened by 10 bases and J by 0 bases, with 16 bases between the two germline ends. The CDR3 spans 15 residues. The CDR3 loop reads CAIQRSGLAKNIQYF. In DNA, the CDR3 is TGTGCCATCCAGAGGAGCGGACTAGCCAAAAACATTCAGTACTTC.

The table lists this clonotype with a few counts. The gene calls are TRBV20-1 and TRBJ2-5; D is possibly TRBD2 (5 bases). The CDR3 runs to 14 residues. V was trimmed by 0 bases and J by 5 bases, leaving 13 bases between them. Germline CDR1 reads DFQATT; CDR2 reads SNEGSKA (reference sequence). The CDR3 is CSARERETVETQYF. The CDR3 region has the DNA TGCAGTGCTAGAGAGAGGGAAACGGTGGAGACCCAGTACTTC.

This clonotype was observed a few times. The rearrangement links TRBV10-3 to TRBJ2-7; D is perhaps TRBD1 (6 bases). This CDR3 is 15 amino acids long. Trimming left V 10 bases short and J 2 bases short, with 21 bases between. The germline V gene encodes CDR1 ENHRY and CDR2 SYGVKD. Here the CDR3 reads CATQPHGDIAYEQYF. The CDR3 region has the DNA TGTGCCACCCAACCCCACGGGGACATTGCCTACGAGCAGTACTTC.

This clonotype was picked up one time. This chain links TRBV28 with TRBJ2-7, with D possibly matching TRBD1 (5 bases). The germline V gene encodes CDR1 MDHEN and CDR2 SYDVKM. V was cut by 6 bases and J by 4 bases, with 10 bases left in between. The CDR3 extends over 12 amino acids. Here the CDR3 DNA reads TGTGCCAGCAGCCCAGACAGTTACGAGCAGTACGTC. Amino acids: CASSPDSYEQYV.

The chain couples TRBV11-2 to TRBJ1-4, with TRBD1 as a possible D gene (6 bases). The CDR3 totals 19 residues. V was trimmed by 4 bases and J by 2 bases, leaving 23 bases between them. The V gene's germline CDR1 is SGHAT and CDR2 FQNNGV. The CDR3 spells CASSSLTGGDGSTNEKLFF. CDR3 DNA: TGTGCCAGCAGCTCCCTTACGGGGGGCGACGGGTCGACTAATGAAAAACTGTTTTTT.

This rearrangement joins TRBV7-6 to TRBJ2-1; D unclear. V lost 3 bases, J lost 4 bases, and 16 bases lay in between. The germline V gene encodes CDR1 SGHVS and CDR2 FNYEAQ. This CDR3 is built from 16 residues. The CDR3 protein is CASSFRALSSYNEQFF. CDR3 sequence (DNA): TGTGCCAGCAGCTTCCGGGCGCTCTCCTCATACAATGAGCAGTTCTTC.

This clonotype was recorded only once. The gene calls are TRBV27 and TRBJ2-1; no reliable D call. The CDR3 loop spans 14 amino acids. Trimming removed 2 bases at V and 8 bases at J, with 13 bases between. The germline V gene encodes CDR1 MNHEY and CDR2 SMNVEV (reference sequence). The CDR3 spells CASSLGQVDDEQFF. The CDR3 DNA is TGTGCCAGCAGTTTAGGGCAGGTGGATGATGAGCAGTTCTTC.

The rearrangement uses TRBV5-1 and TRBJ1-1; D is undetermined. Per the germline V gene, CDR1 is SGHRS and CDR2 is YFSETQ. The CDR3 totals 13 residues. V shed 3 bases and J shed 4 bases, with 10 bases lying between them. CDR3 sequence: CASSSPEVTEAFF. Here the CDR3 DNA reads TGCGCCAGCAGCTCCCCAGAGGTCACTGAAGCTTTCTTT. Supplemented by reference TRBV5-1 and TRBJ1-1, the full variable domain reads KAGVTQTPRYLIKTRGQQVTLSCSPISGHRSVSWYQQTPGQGLQFLFEYFSETQRNKGNFPGRFSGRQFSNSRSEMNVSTLELGDSALYLCASSSPEVTEAFFGQGTRLTVV.

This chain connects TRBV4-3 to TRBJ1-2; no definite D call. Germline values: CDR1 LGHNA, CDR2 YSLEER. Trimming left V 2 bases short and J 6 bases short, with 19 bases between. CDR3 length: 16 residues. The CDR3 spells CASSQLRRWATDGYTF. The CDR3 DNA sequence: TGCGCCAGCAGCCAACTTCGGAGGTGGGCAACCGATGGCTACACCTTC.

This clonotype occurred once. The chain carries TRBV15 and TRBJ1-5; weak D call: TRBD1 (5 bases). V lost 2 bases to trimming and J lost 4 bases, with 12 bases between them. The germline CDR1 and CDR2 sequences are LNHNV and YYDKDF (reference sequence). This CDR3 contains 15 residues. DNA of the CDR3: TGTGCCACCAGCAGACCAGACAGTCCAAATCAGCCCCAGCATTTT. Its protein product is CATSRPDSPNQPQHF. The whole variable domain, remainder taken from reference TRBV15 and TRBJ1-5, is DAMVIQNPRYQVTQFGKPVTLSCSQTLNHNVMYWYQQKSSQAPKLLFHYYDKDFNNEADTPDNFQSRRPNTSFCFLDIRSPGLGDTAMYLCATSRPDSPNQPQHFGDGTRLSIL.

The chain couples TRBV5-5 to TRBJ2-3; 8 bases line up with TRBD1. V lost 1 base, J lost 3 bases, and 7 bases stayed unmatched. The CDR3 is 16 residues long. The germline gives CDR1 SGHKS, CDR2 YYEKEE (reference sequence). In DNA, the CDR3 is TGTGCCAGCAGCTTGTGGGCAGGGGGCAGGACAGATACGCAGTATTTT. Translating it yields CASSLWAGGRTDTQYF.

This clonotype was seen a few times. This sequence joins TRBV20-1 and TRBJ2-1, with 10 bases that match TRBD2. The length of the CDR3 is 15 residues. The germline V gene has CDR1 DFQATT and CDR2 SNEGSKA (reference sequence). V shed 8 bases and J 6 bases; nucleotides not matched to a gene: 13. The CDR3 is CSTRPGLAMTNEQFF. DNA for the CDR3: TGCAGTACTCGACCGGGACTAGCGATGACCAATGAGCAGTTCTTC.

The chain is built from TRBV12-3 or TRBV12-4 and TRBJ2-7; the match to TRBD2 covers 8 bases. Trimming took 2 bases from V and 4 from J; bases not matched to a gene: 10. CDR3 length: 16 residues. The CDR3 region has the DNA TGTGCCAGCAGTTTATCATACTGGGCGGGGGGTTACGAGCAGTACTTC. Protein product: CASSLSYWAGGYEQYF.

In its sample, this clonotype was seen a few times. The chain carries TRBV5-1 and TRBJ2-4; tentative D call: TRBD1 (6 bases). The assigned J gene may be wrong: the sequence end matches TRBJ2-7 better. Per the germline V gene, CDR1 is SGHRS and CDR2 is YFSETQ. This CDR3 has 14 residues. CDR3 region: CASKGRGSPGEQYF. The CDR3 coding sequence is TGCGCCAGCAAGGGCAGGGGCTCCCCTGGCGAGCAGTACTTC.

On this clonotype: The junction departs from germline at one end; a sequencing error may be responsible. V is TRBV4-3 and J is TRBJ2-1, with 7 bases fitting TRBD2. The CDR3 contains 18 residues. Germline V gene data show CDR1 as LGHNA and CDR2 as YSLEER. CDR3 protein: CASSQDGSLGLTYNEQFF. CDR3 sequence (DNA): TGCGCCAGTAGCCAAGATGGGAGTCTGGGACTAACCTACAATGAGCAGTTCTTC.

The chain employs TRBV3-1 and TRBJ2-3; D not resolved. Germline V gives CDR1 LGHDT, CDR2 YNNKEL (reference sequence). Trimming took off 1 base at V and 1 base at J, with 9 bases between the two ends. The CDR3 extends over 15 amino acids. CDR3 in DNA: TGTGCCAGCAGCCAAGCAGCCCTCGGCACAGATACGCAGTATTTT. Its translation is CASSQAALGTDTQYF.

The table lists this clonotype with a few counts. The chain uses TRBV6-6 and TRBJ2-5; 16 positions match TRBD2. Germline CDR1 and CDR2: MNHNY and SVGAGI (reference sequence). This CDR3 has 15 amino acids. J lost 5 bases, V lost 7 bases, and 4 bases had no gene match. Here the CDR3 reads CASTGLAGGLETQYF. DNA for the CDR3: TGTGCCAGCACGGGACTAGCGGGGGGGCTGGAGACCCAGTACTTC.

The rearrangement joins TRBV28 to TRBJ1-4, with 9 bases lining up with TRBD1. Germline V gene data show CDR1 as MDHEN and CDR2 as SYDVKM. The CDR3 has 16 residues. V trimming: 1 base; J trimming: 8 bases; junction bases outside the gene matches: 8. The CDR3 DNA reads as TGTGCCAGCAGTTTATTTGGACAGGGGATAAGAGAAAAACTGTTTTTT. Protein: CASSLFGQGIREKLFF.

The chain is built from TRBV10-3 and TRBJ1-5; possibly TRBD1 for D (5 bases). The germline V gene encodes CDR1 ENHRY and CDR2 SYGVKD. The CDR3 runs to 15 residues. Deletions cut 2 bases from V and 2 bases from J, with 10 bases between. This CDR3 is CAISEGREGNQPQHF. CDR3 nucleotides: TGTGCCATCAGTGAGGGCAGGGAGGGCAATCAGCCCCAGCATTTT.

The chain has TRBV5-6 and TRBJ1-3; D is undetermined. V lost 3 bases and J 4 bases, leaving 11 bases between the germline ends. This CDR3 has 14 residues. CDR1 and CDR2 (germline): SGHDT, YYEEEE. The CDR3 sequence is CASSSPGRGNTIYF. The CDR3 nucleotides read TGTGCCAGCAGCTCGCCGGGCCGAGGAAACACCATATATTTT.